The 16 T cell receptor beta chains below all came from one sample that was sequenced in a study of shared clonotypes between healthy human individuals (dated by TCRdb to about 2020). Libraries were constructed by the immunoSEQ multiplex PCR assay. TCRdb limited this immuneACCESS table to in-frame rearrangements with V and J called. A share of clones is missing; checked studies link under half to unresolved V genes, and the rest is unexplained. The sample data list around 980,000 clones, and 75% to 80% of these were observed just once. The ten biggest clones cover 0.5% to 0.65% of the sample. The sequenced material came from memory CD4+ T cells from PBMCs. The cell subset or site label, read with the paper, signifies: CD45RA-negative fraction. The receptors here all came from a young man in good health. Some clones in this sample may be carry-over from other donors' samples.

The chain carries TRBV7-9 and TRBJ1-2; TRBD1 agrees at 9 bases. Germline CDR1 and CDR2: SEHNR and FQNEAQ (reference sequence). The CDR3 length is 15 residues. V was pared by 5 bases and J by 4 bases, with 8 bases of the junction left unmatched. CDR3 sequence (DNA): TGTGCCAGCAGCCCACAGGGGGCGCGGGGCTATGGCTACACCTTC. It codes for CASSPQGARGYGYTF.

The chain is built from TRBV28 and TRBJ1-1; D is perhaps TRBD1 (5 bases). V was pared by 4 bases and J by 1 base, with 13 bases between. The CDR3 consists of 15 residues. Germline V gene data show CDR1 as MDHEN and CDR2 as SYDVKM. The CDR3 spells CASSYSGTANTEAFF. In DNA form, the CDR3 reads TGTGCCAGCAGTTACTCCGGGACGGCGAACACTGAAGCTTTCTTT.

The chain has TRBV4-1 and TRBJ2-1; weak D call: TRBD2 (6 bases). The germline V gene encodes CDR1 MGHRA and CDR2 YSYEKL. V lost 3 bases to trimming and J lost 4 bases, with 10 bases between them. CDR3 size: 14 residues. The CDR3 coding sequence is TGCGCCAGCAGCCAGGAGACTAGTTACAATGAGCAGTTCTTC. As protein: CASSQETSYNEQFF.

The CDR3 spells CATSWGGHLSYEQYF. CDR3 nucleotide sequence: TGTGCCACCAGCTGGGGCGGGCACCTCTCCTACGAGCAGTACTTC. This chain links TRBV28 with TRBJ2-7; D might be TRBD1 or TRBD2, each matching 5 bases. CDR3 length equals 15 residues. The V gene's germline CDR1 is MDHEN and CDR2 SYDVKM. V was clipped by 10 bases and J by 0 bases, with 19 bases between them.

The V call is TRBV6-5, the J call TRBJ2-3, with D tentatively TRBD1 (6 bases). The CDR3 is 14 amino acids. CDR1 is MNHEY, CDR2 SVGAGI, per germline. The V gene lost 5 bases and the J gene lost 0 bases, with 9 bases spanning the gap. CDR3 region: CASSEDSSTDTQYF. The CDR3 bases are TGTGCCAGCAGTGAGGACAGTAGCACAGATACGCAGTATTTT.

A few counts support this clone. This rearrangement joins TRBV19 to TRBJ1-1; D might be TRBD1 (6 bases). The germline V gene encodes CDR1 LNHDA and CDR2 SQIVND (reference sequence). The CDR3 has 14 amino acids. Trimming removed 5 bases from V and 4 bases from J, with 14 bases in between. As DNA, the CDR3 is TGTGCCAGTAGTTCCCCACAGGGTTCCACTGAAGCTTTCTTT. Translating it yields CASSSPQGSTEAFF.

The chain is built from TRBV6-1 and TRBJ2-7, with 15 positions matching TRBD2. J gave up 6 bases and V 4 bases, and 10 bases lay outside the gene matches. Germline assignment: CDR1 MNHNS and CDR2 SASEGT. This CDR3 has 17 amino acids. CDR3 residues: CASSARTSGRASGEQYF. DNA of the CDR3: TGTGCCAGCAGTGCCCGGACTAGCGGGAGGGCCTCGGGCGAGCAGTACTTC.

About this clone: With a much larger clone just one base away, this may be a read error. V gene TRBV10-3 combines with J gene TRBJ1-2, with D perhaps TRBD1 (5 bases). CDR1 is ENHRY and CDR2 is SYGVKD in the germline V gene. The CDR3 length is 15 residues. The CDR3 DNA follows: TGTGCCGTCAGTGACGGACAAGCCCAGCATTTCGTCTACACCTTC. It specifies CAVSDGQAQHFVYTF.

This chain joins TRBV2 and TRBJ1-1; no definite D call. V was pared by 8 bases and J by 4 bases, with 11 bases between. This CDR3 is 12 amino acids long. CDR1 SNHLY and CDR2 FYNNEI come from the germline V gene. CDR3 nucleotides: TGTGCCAGCGAGGGCTGGAGCACTGAAGCTTTCTTT. This codes for CASEGWSTEAFF.

This clone showed up just once. Other DNA sequences of this sample code for an identical CDR3. The CDR3 spells CASSKGGGNQPQHF. CDR3 coding DNA: TGTGCCAGCAGCAAGGGGGGAGGCAATCAGCCCCAGCATTTT. The rearrangement joins TRBV7-9 to TRBJ1-5, with D possibly matching TRBD1 (6 bases). The CDR3 runs 14 residues. V dropped 5 bases and J dropped 2 bases, with 10 bases sitting between them. From germline, CDR1 is SEHNR and CDR2 FQNEAQ (reference sequence).

The V and J genes are TRBV7-2 and TRBJ2-3; D is unresolved. With 4 bases removed from V and 9 bases from J, the gap between germline ends came to 14 bases. The length of the CDR3 is 13 residues. Germline V gene data show CDR1 as SGHTA and CDR2 as FQGNSA. The CDR3 bases are TGTGCCAGCAGCTCCGACAACGTGTTGACGCAGTATTTT. This encodes CASSSDNVLTQYF.

The chain couples TRBV4-2 to TRBJ1-2; D perhaps matches TRBD1 (5 bases). This CDR3 contains 16 residues. Trimming removed 1 base at V and 4 bases at J, with 16 bases between. Germline V lookup: CDR1 LGHNA, CDR2 YNFKEQ. The CDR3 reads CASSQARLGGGYGYTF. The DNA for the CDR3 is TGTGCCAGCAGCCAAGCACGGCTCGGGGGAGGCTATGGCTACACCTTC.

The chain combines TRBV28 with TRBJ1-2, with D maybe TRBD1 (5 bases). The germline V gene encodes CDR1 MDHEN and CDR2 SYDVKM. The CDR3 has 14 residues. The germline V and J ends were trimmed by 7 bases and 5 bases, with 17 bases remaining between them. The CDR3 is CASIQSGAGYGYTF. CDR3 nucleotides: TGTGCCAGCATCCAATCCGGGGCGGGGTATGGCTACACCTTC.

The J gene is TRBJ1-1, the V gene TRBV5-1, with D possibly being TRBD1 (6 bases). The germline V gene encodes CDR1 SGHRS and CDR2 YFSETQ. The ends were cut back, 1 base at V and 6 bases at J, with 13 bases in the middle. This CDR3 comprises 14 residues. The CDR3: CASSLYQGRPEAFF. The DNA for the CDR3 is TGCGCCAGCAGCTTGTATCAGGGGAGACCTGAAGCTTTCTTT.

This clone has just a few counts. V gene TRBV5-1 combines with J gene TRBJ2-3, with 7 nucleotides matching TRBD1. The CDR3 covers 17 residues. Germline V lookup: CDR1 SGHRS, CDR2 YFSETQ. Unmatched junction bases numbered 13, after V lost 2 bases and J lost 4 bases. The CDR3 DNA reads TGCGCCAGCAGCTTCCCCCCTCGGCAGGGGGTCTCAGATACGCAGTATTTT. Protein: CASSFPPRQGVSDTQYF.

At least ten counts were recorded for this clone. The rearrangement links TRBV7-3 to TRBJ2-5, with D perhaps given as TRBD1 or TRBD2 (5 bases each). V shed 5 bases and J shed 4 bases, with 14 bases lying between them. This CDR3 has 14 residues. Germline V gene data show CDR1 as SGHTA and CDR2 as FQGTGA. Here the CDR3 reads CASSPGPHPETQYF. The CDR3 DNA sequence: TGTGCCAGCAGCCCGGGACCCCACCCAGAGACCCAGTACTTC.